This T cell receptor (beta chain) was documented in a study of blood T cell repertoires in COVID-19. J was trimmed by 8 bases and V by 2 bases; bases with no gene match: 9. Germline V gene data show CDR1 as MGHDK and CDR2 as SYGVNS. The CDR3 has 15 residues. The table came from immunoSEQ multiplex PCR; TCRdb's copy has only in-frame clones and leaves some out. The sample has 200,000 or so clones, nearly 85% seen once. The clonotype was recovered from a woman aged 25 to 39 with acute or convalescent COVID-19. The sample comprised peripheral blood. The rearrangement joins TRBV25-1 to TRBJ2-1; 7 bases map to TRBD1. This chain's CDR3 is CASSEQRQGSDEQFF. In DNA form, the CDR3 reads TGTGCCAGCAGTGAACAGAGACAGGGCTCGGATGAGCAGTTCTTC. Full variable domain (outside the CDR3, taken from reference TRBV25-1 and TRBJ2-1): EADIYQTPRYLVIGTGKKITLECSQTMGHDKMYWYQQDPGMELHLIHYSYGVNSTEKGDLSSESTVSRIRTEHFPLTLESARPSHTSQYLCASSEQRQGSDEQFFGPGTRLTVL.